These 28 T cell receptor beta chains were all obtained from the same sample, sequenced in a study of brain T cells in children with intractable seizures. Here immunoSEQ multiplex PCR was the method, and the copy in TCRdb shows in-frame clones only, minus some. The repertoire consists of about 340,000 clones, with over 90% occurring once and the leading ten covering 5.7%. The time point was: blood from clinic visit 5 months post-surgery; TSC patient then seizure free. The sample here was peripheral blood, taken approximately 5 months after surgery. These TCRs come from a boy under two years old with tuberous sclerosis and intractable seizures.

The V and J genes are TRBV5-1 and TRBJ1-2; 12 bases fit TRBD1. After removal of 1 base from V and 7 bases from J, the junction contained 5 bases not matched to a gene. This CDR3 contains 15 residues. Looked up from germline, CDR1 is SGHRS and CDR2 is YFSETQ. CDR3 amino acids: CASSLFLGQGAGYTF. For the CDR3, the DNA is TGCGCCAGCAGCTTGTTTCTGGGACAGGGGGCTGGCTACACCTTC.

The V call is TRBV25-1, the J call TRBJ1-1; maybe TRBD1 (6 bases). Germline CDR1 reads MGHDK; CDR2 reads SYGVNS. V was cut by 1 base and J by 0 bases, with 9 bases left in between. There are 15 residues in the CDR3. The CDR3 DNA is TGTGCCAGCAGTGAATCCGGGACAATGAACACTGAAGCTTTCTTT. Its protein is CASSESGTMNTEAFF.

The genes are TRBV27 and TRBJ1-2; D is perhaps TRBD1 (5 bases). V was trimmed by 2 bases and J by 7 bases, leaving 11 bases between them. Germline-derived CDR1 and CDR2 are MNHEY and SMNVEV (reference sequence). This CDR3 spans 13 amino acids. The CDR3 nucleotides are TGTGCCAGCAGTTTAAGCAGGGTTGGTGGCTACACCTTC. Translated: CASSLSRVGGYTF.

The rearrangement uses TRBV11-3 and TRBJ1-1, with TRBD1 identical over 8 bases. This CDR3 has 13 residues. Looked up from germline, CDR1 is SGHNT and CDR2 is YENEEA. The V segment lost 3 bases and the J segment 10 bases; nucleotides outside the gene matches: 7. The CDR3 is CASSLGTGTGAFF. In DNA form, the CDR3 reads TGTGCCAGCAGCTTGGGGACTGGGACAGGAGCTTTCTTT.

The V and J genes are TRBV30 and TRBJ1-2; 7 nucleotides agree with TRBD1. This CDR3 has 13 amino acids. V shed 2 bases and J 7 bases; nucleotides not matched to a gene: 7. CDR1 GTSNPN and CDR2 SVGIG come from the germline V gene (reference sequence). Written as DNA, the CDR3 is TGTGCCTGGAGTCCAACAGACAGGGTTGGCTACACCTTC. Protein sequence: CAWSPTDRVGYTF.

The rearrangement joins TRBV15 to TRBJ1-5, with D possibly being TRBD1 (6 bases). CDR1 LNHNV and CDR2 YYDKDF come from the germline V gene (reference sequence). The CDR3 spans 17 residues. Trimming pared 1 base from V and 0 bases from J, leaving 13 bases between. The CDR3 reads CATSRATGTYSNQPQHF. CDR3 DNA: TGTGCCACCAGCAGAGCTACAGGGACTTATAGCAATCAGCCCCAGCATTTT.

The V and J genes are TRBV3-1 (or the pseudogene TRBV3-2) and TRBJ2-7; tentative D call: TRBD2 (6 bases). Germline loops: CDR1 LGHDT, CDR2 YNNKEL (reference sequence). The CDR3 sequence is 15 residues long. Trimming took 4 bases from V and 4 from J, leaving 17 bases between them. CDR3 residues: CASSLRSGQHYEQYF. The CDR3 DNA sequence: TGTGCCAGCAGCCTCAGGAGCGGGCAACATTACGAGCAGTACTTC.

V and J are TRBV5-4 and TRBJ2-5, with 10 bases fitting TRBD2. The V and J ends lost 0 bases and 0 bases, in that order; junction bases with no gene match: 5. Germline CDR1 is SGHNT and CDR2 is YYREEE (reference sequence). CDR3 length equals 17 residues. The CDR3 reads CASSLGASGGYQETQYF. In DNA, the CDR3 is TGTGCCAGCAGCTTGGGCGCTAGCGGGGGTTACCAAGAGACCCAGTACTTC. Full variable domain (missing parts from reference TRBV5-4 and TRBJ2-5): ETGVTQSPTHLIKTRGQQVTLRCSSQSGHNTVSWYQQALGQGPQFIFQYYREEENGRGNFPPRFSGLQFPNYSSELNVNALELDDSALYLCASSLGASGGYQETQYFGPGTRLLVL.

The sample holds one count of this clone. CDR3 protein: CASCPPGEQPQHF. Here the CDR3 DNA reads TGTGCCAGTTGTCCCCCGGGGGAGCAGCCCCAGCATTTT. This chain joins TRBV19 and TRBJ1-5; tentative D call: TRBD1 (5 bases). Germline lookup yields CDR1 LNHDA and CDR2 SQIVND (reference sequence). This CDR3 has 13 amino acids. V was cut by 8 bases and J by 7 bases, with 15 bases left in between.

The gene calls are TRBV7-9 and TRBJ2-7; D assignment may be TRBD1 or TRBD2 (5 bases each). The germline CDR1 and CDR2 sequences are SEHNR and FQNEAQ (reference sequence). The CDR3 loop spans 17 amino acids. V dropped 0 bases and J dropped 2 bases, with 17 bases sitting between them. CDR3 in amino acids: CASSLADFRDVTYEQYF. The CDR3 DNA is TGTGCCAGCAGCTTAGCCGACTTCCGGGACGTTACCTACGAGCAGTACTTC.

The genes are TRBV19 and TRBJ2-6; D is undetermined. V was shortened by 1 base and J by 0 bases, with 7 bases between the two germline ends. CDR3 length equals 16 residues. CDR1 is LNHDA and CDR2 is SQIVND in the germline V gene (reference sequence). The CDR3, as DNA: TGTGCCAGTAGTATAGGGTCAATCTCTGGGGCCAACGTCCTGACTTTC. Translated, it gives CASSIGSISGANVLTF.

The chain couples TRBV19 to TRBJ1-5; D ambiguous. The ends were cut back, 7 bases at V and 7 bases at J, with 20 bases in the middle. CDR1 is LNHDA and CDR2 is SQIVND in the germline V gene (reference sequence). This CDR3 has 15 residues. CDR3 amino acids: CASTLDGLLNQPQHF. The CDR3 DNA sequence: TGTGCCAGTACCCTGGACGGACTTCTCAACCAGCCCCAGCATTTT.

The chain links TRBV30 to TRBJ1-6; D remains ambiguous. This CDR3 has 13 residues. Germline-derived CDR1 and CDR2 are GTSNPN and SVGIG (reference sequence). The ends were cut back, 2 bases at V and 8 bases at J, with 10 bases in the middle. The CDR3 protein is CAWSSHRDSPLHF. The CDR3 DNA is TGTGCCTGGAGTTCACACAGAGATTCACCCCTCCACTTT.

The rearrangement joins TRBV12-3 or TRBV12-4 to TRBJ2-5; D call uncertain. V was pared by 8 bases and J by 9 bases, with 13 bases between. CDR3 size: 11 residues. The CDR3 bases are TGTGCCAGCGGCGCCTCACAGCCCCAGTACTTC. Protein sequence: CASGASQPQYF.

V usage is TRBV27 and J usage is TRBJ2-1; 8 bases match TRBD1. V trimming: 6 bases; J trimming: 8 bases; junction bases outside the gene matches: 6. The CDR3 is 13 residues long. Germline V gene data show CDR1 as MNHEY and CDR2 as SMNVEV (reference sequence). CDR3 residues: CASRQGGFDEQFF. DNA for the CDR3: TGTGCCAGCAGACAGGGGGGATTTGATGAGCAGTTCTTC.

This clone was seen just once. V gene TRBV19 combines with J gene TRBJ2-5; D is perhaps TRBD2 (6 bases). CDR3 size: 15 residues. Deletions cut 1 base from V and 4 bases from J, with 13 bases between. CDR1 LNHDA and CDR2 SQIVND come from the germline V gene (reference sequence). The CDR3 loop is CASSIGGGVGETQYF. CDR3 in DNA: TGTGCCAGTAGTATAGGAGGAGGGGTTGGAGAGACCCAGTACTTC.

V is TRBV6-2 or TRBV6-3 and J is TRBJ1-6, with 7 bases that match TRBD1. The ends lost 2 bases at V and 10 bases at J; junction bases unmatched: 8. Germline lookup yields CDR1 MNHEY and CDR2 SVGEGT. The CDR3 is made up of 15 amino acids. The CDR3 spells CASSYPPGQKSPLHF. The CDR3 DNA sequence: TGTGCCAGCAGTTACCCGCCGGGACAGAAATCACCCCTCCACTTT.

The V gene is TRBV3-1 (or the pseudogene TRBV3-2), the J gene TRBJ2-3; 10 bases are shared with TRBD2. V gave up 0 bases and J gave up 0 bases; unmatched junction bases: 12. The length of the CDR3 is 20 residues. Germline values: CDR1 LGHDT, CDR2 YNNKEL (reference sequence). CDR3 coding DNA: TGTGCCAGCAGCCAAGATGGTAGAGAGCGGGAGGGCCCTAGCACAGATACGCAGTATTTT. Translation gives CASSQDGREREGPSTDTQYF.

The chain uses TRBV4-1 and TRBJ2-1; 8 bases are a match to TRBD2. CDR1 and CDR2 (germline): MGHRA, YSYEKL. The CDR3 is 15 residues long. The junction had 7 bases not matched to a gene; V was cut back by 0 bases and J by 9 bases. CDR3 DNA: TGCGCCAGCAGCCAAGACTCCGGGCTAGCGGGTGAGCAGTTCTTC. It specifies CASSQDSGLAGEQFF.

V is TRBV3-1 (or the pseudogene TRBV3-2) and J is TRBJ2-1; 11 bases align to TRBD2. The CDR3 length is 18 residues. Per germline, CDR1 LGHDT and CDR2 YNNKEL (reference sequence). The V gene end was trimmed by 4 bases and the J gene end by 4 bases; junction bases not matched to a gene: 12. CDR3 bases: TGTGCCAGCAGCCGAACAAAACCCGGGACTAGCGGTTACAATGAGCAGTTCTTC. Protein sequence: CASSRTKPGTSGYNEQFF.

The chain recombines TRBV6-5 with TRBJ1-2, with D perhaps TRBD1 (6 bases). In germline, CDR1 is MNHEY, CDR2 SVGAGI. The CDR3 has 14 residues. V was pared by 6 bases and J by 4 bases, with 15 bases between. The CDR3 coding sequence is TGTGCCAGCAGCCGGGGGGGGGCCAGCTATGGCTACACCTTC. Translation gives CASSRGGASYGYTF.

The V gene is TRBV7-2, the J gene TRBJ2-7, with TRBD2 as a possible D gene (6 bases). CDR1 and CDR2 from the germline V gene are SGHTA and FQGNSA. Trimming took off 0 bases at V and 0 bases at J, with 18 bases between the two ends. The CDR3 totals 18 residues. CDR3 region: CASSLAGDLDLSSYEQYF. The CDR3 nucleotides are TGTGCCAGCAGCTTAGCAGGGGACTTGGACCTGAGCTCCTACGAGCAGTACTTC. The full variable domain, its missing parts supplied by reference TRBV7-2 and TRBJ2-7, is GAGVSQSPSNKVTEKGKDVELRCDPISGHTALYWYRQSLGQGLEFLIYFQGNSAPDKSGLPSDRFSAERTGGSVSTLTIQRTQQEDSAVYLCASSLAGDLDLSSYEQYFGPGTRLTVT.

The chain is built from TRBV6-5 and TRBJ2-2; D perhaps matches TRBD1 (5 bases). Deletions cut 5 bases from V and 8 bases from J, with 12 bases between. Germline V gene sequence: CDR1 MNHEY, CDR2 SVGAGI. The CDR3 has 13 amino acids. CDR3 coding DNA: TGTGCCAGCAGTCTAGGGGTAACGGGGGAGCTGTTTTTT. Amino acids: CASSLGVTGELFF.

A single count supports this clone. The V and J genes are TRBV19 and TRBJ1-2; D is ambiguous. Trimming took 0 bases from V and 7 from J, leaving 9 bases between them. Germline loops: CDR1 LNHDA, CDR2 SQIVND (reference sequence). The CDR3 is 13 amino acids. The CDR3 protein is CASSIEGTSGYTF. CDR3 DNA: TGTGCCAGTAGTATAGAGGGTACGTCTGGCTACACCTTC.

The chain recombines TRBV5-6 with TRBJ2-2; D perhaps matches TRBD2 (5 bases). Germline CDR1 is SGHDT and CDR2 is YYEEEE. Deletions cut 2 bases from V and 3 bases from J, with 5 bases between. There are 13 residues in the CDR3. CDR3 coding DNA: TGTGCCAGCAGCTTCGGGGACACCGGGGAGCTGTTTTTT. Its protein product is CASSFGDTGELFF.

The J gene is TRBJ2-7, the V gene TRBV7-9; TRBD1 matches at 7 bases. The J segment lost 5 bases and the V segment lost 3 bases, leaving 7 bases of the junction unmatched. CDR3 length: 14 amino acids. Germline loops: CDR1 SEHNR, CDR2 FQNEAQ (reference sequence). The CDR3 coding sequence is TGTGCCAGCAGCTTCTTAACAGGGGCCAACGAGCAGTACTTC. Translated, it gives CASSFLTGANEQYF.

The rearrangement joins TRBV28 to TRBJ1-1, with D possibly TRBD1 on 6 matching bases. In germline, CDR1 is MDHEN, CDR2 SYDVKM. This CDR3 contains 15 residues. V was trimmed by 9 bases and J by 1 base, leaving 18 bases between them. In DNA form, the CDR3 reads TGTGCCAGTCCGAGAGAGGGGGTGAAGAACACTGAAGCTTTCTTT. This codes for CASPREGVKNTEAFF.

The CDR3 DNA reads TGTGCCAGCAGTGGAGTTTGGGGCACTGAAGCTTTCTTT. Its translation: CASSGVWGTEAFF. V usage is TRBV25-1 and J usage is TRBJ1-1, with no clear D. This CDR3 is built from 13 residues. Germline CDR1 reads MGHDK; CDR2 reads SYGVNS. V lost 4 bases, J lost 4 bases, and 10 bases lay in between.